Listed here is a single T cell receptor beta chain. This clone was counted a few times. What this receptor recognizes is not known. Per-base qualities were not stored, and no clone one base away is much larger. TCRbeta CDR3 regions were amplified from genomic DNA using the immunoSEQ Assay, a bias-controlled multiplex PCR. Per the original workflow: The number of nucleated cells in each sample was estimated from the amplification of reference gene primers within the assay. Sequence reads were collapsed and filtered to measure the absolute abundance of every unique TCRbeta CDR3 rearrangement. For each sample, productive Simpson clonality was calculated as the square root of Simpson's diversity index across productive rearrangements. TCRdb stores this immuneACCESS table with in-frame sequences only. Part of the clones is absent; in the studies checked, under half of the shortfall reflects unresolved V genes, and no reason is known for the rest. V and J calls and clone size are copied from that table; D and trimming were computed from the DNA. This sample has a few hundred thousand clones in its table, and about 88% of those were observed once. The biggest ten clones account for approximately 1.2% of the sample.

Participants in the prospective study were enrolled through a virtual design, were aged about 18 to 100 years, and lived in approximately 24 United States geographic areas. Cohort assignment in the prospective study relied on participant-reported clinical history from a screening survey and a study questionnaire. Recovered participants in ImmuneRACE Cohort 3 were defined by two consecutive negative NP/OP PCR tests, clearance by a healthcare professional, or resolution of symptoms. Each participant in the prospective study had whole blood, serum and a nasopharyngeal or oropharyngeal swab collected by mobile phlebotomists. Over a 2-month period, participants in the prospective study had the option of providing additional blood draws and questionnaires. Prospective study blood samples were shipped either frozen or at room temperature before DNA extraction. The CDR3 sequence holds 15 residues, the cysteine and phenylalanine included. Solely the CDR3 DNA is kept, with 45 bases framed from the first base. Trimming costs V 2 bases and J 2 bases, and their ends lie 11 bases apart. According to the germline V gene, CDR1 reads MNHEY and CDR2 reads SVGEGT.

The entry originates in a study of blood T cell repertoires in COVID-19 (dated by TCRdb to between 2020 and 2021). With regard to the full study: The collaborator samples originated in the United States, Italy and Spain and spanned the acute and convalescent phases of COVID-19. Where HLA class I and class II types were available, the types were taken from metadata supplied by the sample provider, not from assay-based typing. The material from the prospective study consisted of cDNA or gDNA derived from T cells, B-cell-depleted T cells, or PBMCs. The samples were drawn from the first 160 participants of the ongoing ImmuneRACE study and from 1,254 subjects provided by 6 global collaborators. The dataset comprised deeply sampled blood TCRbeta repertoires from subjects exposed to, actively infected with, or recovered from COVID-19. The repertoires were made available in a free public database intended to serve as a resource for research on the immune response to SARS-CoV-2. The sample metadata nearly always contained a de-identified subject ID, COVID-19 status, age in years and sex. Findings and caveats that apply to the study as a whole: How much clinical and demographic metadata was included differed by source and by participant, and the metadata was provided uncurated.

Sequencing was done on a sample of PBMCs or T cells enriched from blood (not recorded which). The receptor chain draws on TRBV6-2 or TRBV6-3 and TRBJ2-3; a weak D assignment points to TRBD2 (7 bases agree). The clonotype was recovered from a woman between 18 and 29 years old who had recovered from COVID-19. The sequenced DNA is TGTGCCAGCAGTTACGGGGGGGCTGACACAGATACGCAGTATTTT. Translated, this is CASSYGGADTDTQYF.